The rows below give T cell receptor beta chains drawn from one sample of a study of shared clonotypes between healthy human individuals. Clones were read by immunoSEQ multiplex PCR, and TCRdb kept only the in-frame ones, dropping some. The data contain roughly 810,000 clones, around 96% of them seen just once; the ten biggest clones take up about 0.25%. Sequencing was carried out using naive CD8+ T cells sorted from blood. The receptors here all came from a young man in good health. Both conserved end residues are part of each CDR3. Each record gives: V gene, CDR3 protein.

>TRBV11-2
CASSLIPRGSLNTEAFF
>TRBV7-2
CASSWGGTQYF
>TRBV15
CATSREAVGSGGFSEQYF
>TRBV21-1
CASSIFPGTGESPKRADTQYF
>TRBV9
CASSDIDRGQYEQYF
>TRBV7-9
CASSPQGAGEQYF
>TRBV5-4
CASSGIGTGNYEQYF
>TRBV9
CASSEQGDGYEQYF
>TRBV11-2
CASSLGVNTEAFF
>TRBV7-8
CASSSYPIDRSYEQYF
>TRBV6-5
CASSQLGYEQFF
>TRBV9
CATYGGRGYTF
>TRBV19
CASSGAVSSYEQYF
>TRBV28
CASRPRVPGQGDYEQYF
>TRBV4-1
CATSGSSNEKLLF
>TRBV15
CATSREVSYEQYF
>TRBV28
CASSLVAGGMGFEQYF